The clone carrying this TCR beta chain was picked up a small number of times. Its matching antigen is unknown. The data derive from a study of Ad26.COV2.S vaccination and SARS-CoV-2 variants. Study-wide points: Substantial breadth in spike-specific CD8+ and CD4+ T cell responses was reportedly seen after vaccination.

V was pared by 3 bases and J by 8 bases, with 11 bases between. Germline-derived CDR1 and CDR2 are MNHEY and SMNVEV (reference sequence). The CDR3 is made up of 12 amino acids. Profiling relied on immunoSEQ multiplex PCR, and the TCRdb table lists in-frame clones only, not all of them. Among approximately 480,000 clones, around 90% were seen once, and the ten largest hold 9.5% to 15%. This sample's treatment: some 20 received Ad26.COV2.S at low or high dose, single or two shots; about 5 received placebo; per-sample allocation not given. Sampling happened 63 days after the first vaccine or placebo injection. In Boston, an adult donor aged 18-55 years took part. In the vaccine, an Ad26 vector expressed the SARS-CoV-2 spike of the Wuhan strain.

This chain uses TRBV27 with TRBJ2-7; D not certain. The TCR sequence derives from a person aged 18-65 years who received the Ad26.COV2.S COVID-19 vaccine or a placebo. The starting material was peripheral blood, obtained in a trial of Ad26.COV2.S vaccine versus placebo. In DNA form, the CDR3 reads TGTGCCAGCAGTTTTGCTGGGATCAAGCAGTACTTC. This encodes CASSFAGIKQYF.